The 8 T cell receptor beta chains given below trace back to one sample, sequenced in a study of blood T cell repertoires in COVID-19. Using immunoSEQ multiplex PCR, the repertoire was profiled, and TCRdb retains in-frame clones only, with some absent. The repertoire holds just over 650,000 clones, with around 89% as singletons. The specimen sequenced was peripheral blood. These receptors all stem from a woman younger than 30 with acute or convalescent COVID-19.

V usage is TRBV7-9 and J usage is TRBJ2-7; tentative D call: TRBD2 (7 bases). Germline assignment: CDR1 SEHNR and CDR2 FQNEAQ (reference sequence). V was cut by 5 bases and J by 2 bases, with 16 bases left in between. The CDR3 has 15 amino acids. This CDR3 is CASSPGAGTTYEQYF. CDR3 nucleotides: TGTGCCAGCAGCCCGGGAGCGGGGACAACCTACGAGCAGTACTTC. Full variable domain (rest looked up from reference TRBV7-9 and TRBJ2-7): DTGVSQNPRHKITKRGQNVTFRCDPISEHNRLYWYRQTLGQGPEFLTYFQNEAQLEKSRLLSDRFSAERPKGSFSTLEIQRTEQGDSAMYLCASSPGAGTTYEQYFGPGTRLTVT.

This clone was seen a handful of times. V gene TRBV18 combines with J gene TRBJ1-4; no reliable D call. V lost 6 bases, J lost 8 bases, and 13 bases lay in between. CDR1 is KGHSH, CDR2 LQKENI, per germline. This CDR3 is built from 13 residues. The CDR3 nucleotides are TGTGCCAGCTCCTATGGGGAGGAGGAAAAACTGTTTTTT. Translating it yields CASSYGEEEKLFF.

CDR3 residues: CAWSTGVGNTEAFF. The CDR3 nucleotides are TGTGCCTGGAGTACAGGGGTAGGGAACACTGAAGCTTTCTTT. The rearrangement links TRBV30 to TRBJ1-1, with 7 bases matching TRBD1. Germline-derived CDR1 and CDR2 are GTSNPN and SVGIG (reference sequence). Trimming removed 2 bases from V and 1 base from J; junction bases left unmatched: 4. The CDR3 sequence is 14 residues long.

A remark on this clone: The germline gene is not matched at one end of the junction; a read error may be the cause. The chain is built from TRBV7-3 and TRBJ2-1; TRBD2 matches 9 bases. Germline V gene data show CDR1 as SGHTA and CDR2 as FQGTGA. The CDR3 runs to 16 residues. CDR3 nucleotides: TGTGCCAGCAGCACTTCACTAGCGGGCCGCTACGATGAGCAGTTCTTC. It yields the protein CASSTSLAGRYDEQFF.

This clone occurred a few times. The identical CDR3 is also encoded by other nucleotide sequences in the sample. The J gene is TRBJ1-2, the V gene TRBV5-1; D unclear. Germline V lookup: CDR1 SGHRS, CDR2 YFSETQ. This CDR3 region has 13 residues. Trimming took 0 bases from V and 2 from J, leaving 5 bases between them. CDR3 sequence: CASSLAGNYGYTF. CDR3 bases: TGCGCCAGCAGCTTGGCCGGGAACTATGGCTACACCTTC.

The CDR3 DNA reads as TGTGCCAGCAGCCTCATTTGGGGCAACTCCTACGAGCAGTACTTC. Residues: CASSLIWGNSYEQYF. V and J are TRBV11-2 and TRBJ2-7; possibly TRBD1 for D (5 bases). Germline-derived CDR1 and CDR2 are SGHAT and FQNNGV. The V end lost 5 bases, the J end lost 0 bases, and 14 bases lay between the germline ends. The CDR3 runs to 15 residues.

The chain employs TRBV5-4 and TRBJ1-6; 7 bases fit TRBD1. CDR3 length: 15 residues. J gave up 3 bases and V 4 bases, and 4 bases lay outside the gene matches. Germline CDR1 reads SGHNT; CDR2 reads YYREEE (reference sequence). This CDR3 reads CASSQQGFYNSPLHF. The DNA of the CDR3 is TGTGCCAGCAGCCAACAGGGGTTCTATAATTCACCCCTCCACTTT.

The V call is TRBV6-6, the J call TRBJ1-3; D is unresolved. Germline V gene data show CDR1 as MNHNY and CDR2 as SVGAGI (reference sequence). Trimming cost V 5 bases and J 3 bases, with 8 bases left between them. This CDR3 comprises 13 residues. CDR3 bases: TGTGCCAGCAGTCAGGAGTTTGGAAACACCATATATTTT. This translates into CASSQEFGNTIYF.